The 6 T cell receptor beta chains presented below share a single source sample, sequenced in a study of metastatic and nonmetastatic thyroid tumors. Thyroid surgery was performed in patients who had received no treatment beforehand. TCRdb re-processed the PCR reads through MiXCR. Seen here are tens of thousands of clones, under 25% observed once, and the top ten hold roughly a sixth. Sequencing was performed on blood. These receptors originate from a female donor with papillary thyroid cancer or a benign thyroid nodule (not recorded which). Some clones in this sample may be carry-over from other donors' samples.

This clone is medium-sized within its sample. The chain carries TRBV6-5 and TRBJ1-1; D uncertain. In germline, CDR1 is MNHEY, CDR2 SVGAGI. The CDR3 totals 13 residues. V was trimmed by 2 bases and J by 0 bases, leaving 4 bases between them. CDR3 sequence reads: CASSYRMNTEAFF. Here the CDR3 DNA reads TGTGCCAGCAGTTACCGAATGAACACTGAAGCTTTCTTT.

V is TRBV12-3 or TRBV12-4 and J is TRBJ2-7; 11 bases are shared with TRBD2. The CDR3 consists of 16 residues. The V segment lost 6 bases and the J segment 5 bases; nucleotides outside the gene matches: 12. In DNA, the CDR3 is TGTGCCAGCAGCCGTACGGGTAGCGGGAGGGGACACGAGCAGTACTTC. Translating it yields CASSRTGSGRGHEQYF.

The chain combines TRBV11-1 with TRBJ1-1; TRBD1 might be the D (6 bases). Germline assignment: CDR1 SGHAT and CDR2 FQDESV (reference sequence). Trimming cost V 5 bases and J 2 bases, with 15 bases left between them. The CDR3 loop spans 15 amino acids. The CDR3 sequence: CASSVRGAANTEAFF. Written as DNA, the CDR3 is TGTGCCAGCAGCGTCAGGGGAGCGGCTAACACTGAAGCTTTCTTT. Complete variable domain (other parts from reference TRBV11-1 and TRBJ1-1): EAEVAQSPRYKITEKSQAVAFWCDPISGHATLYWYRQILGQGPELLVQFQDESVVDDSQLPKDRFSAERLKGVDSTLKIQPAELGDSAMYLCASSVRGAANTEAFFGQGTRLTVV.

The chain links TRBV19 to TRBJ1-5, with TRBD1 identical over 7 bases. With V trimmed by 6 bases and J by 5 bases, 10 bases remained unmatched. CDR1 and CDR2 from the germline V gene are LNHDA and SQIVND (reference sequence). The CDR3 consists of 15 residues. Here the CDR3 reads CASRTYCTGDQPQHF. The CDR3 region has the DNA TGTGCCAGTAGGACCTACTGTACAGGGGATCAGCCCCAGCATTTT.

V and J are TRBV6-1 and TRBJ1-1; no definite D call. The CDR3 spans 14 residues. Germline CDR1 is MNHNS and CDR2 is SASEGT. V lost 6 bases, J lost 5 bases, and 16 bases lay in between. The CDR3 loop reads CASSSTATGTEAFF. The CDR3 DNA follows: TGTGCCAGCAGCAGTACCGCGACTGGGACTGAAGCTTTCTTT.

Of note for this clone: This clone may be a read error of a much larger clone one base away. The gene calls are TRBV11-1 and TRBJ2-1, with D perhaps matching TRBD2 (5 bases). CDR1 is SGHAT, CDR2 FQDESV, per germline (reference sequence). CDR3 length: 15 residues. CDR3 bases: TGTGCCAACAGCTTCTCCGGGGTTTCCTACAATGAGCAGTTCTTC. Translating it yields CANSFSGVSYNEQFF.